This TCR beta chain was profiled in a study of blood T cell repertoires in COVID-19. Overall study context: The study drew acute and convalescent COVID-19 samples from the United States, Italy and Spain. Sources were T cells, B-cell-depleted T cells, or PBMCs; the material itself was cDNA or gDNA.

Trimming took 6 bases from V and 5 from J, leaving 17 bases between them. Germline V gene data show CDR1 as LGHNT and CDR2 as FRNRAP. This CDR3 spans 15 amino acids. The protocol was immunoSEQ multiplex PCR, while the TCRdb copy is restricted to in-frame clones and leaves out a portion. The sample records some 100,000 clones, approximately 91% being singletons. The TCR originated in a man aged 55 to 70 with acute or convalescent COVID-19. V gene TRBV12-5 combines with J gene TRBJ2-1; D may be TRBD2 (6 bases). The sample consisted of peripheral blood. The CDR3 bases are TGTGCTAGTGGCCGATCGCGGGGTCCCGACAATGAGCAGTTCTTC. As protein: CASGRSRGPDNEQFF.